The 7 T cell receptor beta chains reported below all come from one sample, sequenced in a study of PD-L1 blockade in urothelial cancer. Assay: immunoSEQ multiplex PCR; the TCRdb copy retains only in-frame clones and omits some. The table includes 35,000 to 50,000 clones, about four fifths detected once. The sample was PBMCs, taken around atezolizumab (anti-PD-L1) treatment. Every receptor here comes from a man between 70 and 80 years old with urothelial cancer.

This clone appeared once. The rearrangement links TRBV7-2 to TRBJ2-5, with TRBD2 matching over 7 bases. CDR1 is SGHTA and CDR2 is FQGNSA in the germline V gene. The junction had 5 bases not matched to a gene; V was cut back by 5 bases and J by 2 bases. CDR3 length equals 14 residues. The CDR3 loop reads CASSPSSGQETQYF. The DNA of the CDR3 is TGTGCCAGCAGCCCGTCTAGCGGACAAGAGACCCAGTACTTC. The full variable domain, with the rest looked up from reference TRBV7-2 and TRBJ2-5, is GAGVSQSPSNKVTEKGKDVELRCDPISGHTALYWYRQSLGQGLEFLIYFQGNSAPDKSGLPSDRFSAERTGGSVSTLTIQRTQQEDSAVYLCASSPSSGQETQYFGPGTRLLVL.

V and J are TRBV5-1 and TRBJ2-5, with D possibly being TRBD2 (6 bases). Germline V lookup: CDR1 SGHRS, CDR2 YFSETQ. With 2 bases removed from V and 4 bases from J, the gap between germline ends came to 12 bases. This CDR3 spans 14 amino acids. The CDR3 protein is CASSFGGTLETQYF. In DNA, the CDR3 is TGCGCCAGCAGCTTCGGCGGGACCTTAGAGACCCAGTACTTC.

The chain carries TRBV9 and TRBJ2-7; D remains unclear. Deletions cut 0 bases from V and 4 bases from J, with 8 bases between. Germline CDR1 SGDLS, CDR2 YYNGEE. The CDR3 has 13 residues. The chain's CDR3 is CASSVDTGYEQYF. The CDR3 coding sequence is TGTGCCAGCAGCGTAGATACCGGGTACGAGCAGTACTTC.

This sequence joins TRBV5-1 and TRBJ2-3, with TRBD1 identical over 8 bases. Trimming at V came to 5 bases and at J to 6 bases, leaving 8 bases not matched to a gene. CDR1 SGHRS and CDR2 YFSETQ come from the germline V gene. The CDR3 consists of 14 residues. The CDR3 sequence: CASRRTGTPDTQYF. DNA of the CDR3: TGCGCCAGCAGGCGGACAGGGACTCCGGATACGCAGTATTTT. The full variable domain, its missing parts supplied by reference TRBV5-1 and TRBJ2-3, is KAGVTQTPRYLIKTRGQQVTLSCSPISGHRSVSWYQQTPGQGLQFLFEYFSETQRNKGNFPGRFSGRQFSNSRSEMNVSTLELGDSALYLCASRRTGTPDTQYFGPGTRLTVL.

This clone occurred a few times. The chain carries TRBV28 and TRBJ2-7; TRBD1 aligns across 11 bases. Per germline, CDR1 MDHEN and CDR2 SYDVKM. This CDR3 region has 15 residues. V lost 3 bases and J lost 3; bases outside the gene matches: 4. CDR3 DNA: TGTGCCAGCAGTTTGGAGGACAGGGGGCTCTACGAGCAGTACTTC. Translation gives CASSLEDRGLYEQYF.

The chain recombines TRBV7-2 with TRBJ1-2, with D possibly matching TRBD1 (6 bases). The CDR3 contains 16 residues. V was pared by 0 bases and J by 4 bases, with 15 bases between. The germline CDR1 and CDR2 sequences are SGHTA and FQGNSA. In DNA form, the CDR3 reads TGTGCCAGCAGCTTAGCTCTCGATGGGGGCAGCTATGGCTACACCTTC. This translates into CASSLALDGGSYGYTF.

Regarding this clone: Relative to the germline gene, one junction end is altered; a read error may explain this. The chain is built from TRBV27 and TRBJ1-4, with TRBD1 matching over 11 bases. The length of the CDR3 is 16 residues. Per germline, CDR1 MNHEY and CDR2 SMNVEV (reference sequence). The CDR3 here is CASCFSGTGGNEKLFF. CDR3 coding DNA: TGTGCCAGCTGTTTTTCCGGGACAGGGGGGAATGAAAAACTGTTTTTT.